This T cell receptor (beta chain) derives from a study of T cell repertoires in cytomegalovirus infection. In the study overall: CMV infection and matching HLA type were both indicated by public TCR beta signatures. Study findings and constraints: The ex vivo response showed dominance by HLA-C-restricted CMV-specific TCR beta clonotypes. Cumulative public TCR beta family frequency identified CMV carriers with the relevant HLA.

TCRdb reprocessed the reads with MiXCR, giving one entry per CDR3 protein. The table shows about 46,000 distinct CDR3 sequences, with 20% to 25% occurring only once. Germline V CDR1 and CDR2: MGHRA, YSYEKL. With 0 bases removed from V and 5 bases from J, the gap between germline ends came to 13 bases. The CDR3 totals 15 residues. To note about this clonotype: As yet, its antigen is unknown.

Sequenced sample: PBMCs, sequenced either directly or after in vitro stimulation (not recorded which). The TCR was taken from a human donor in good health (CMV status not recorded). Some clones in this sample may be carry-over from other donors' samples. V and J are TRBV4-1 and TRBJ1-2, with D perhaps TRBD1 (5 bases). This CDR3 reads CASSQDPQGAYGYTF. The CDR3 coding sequence is TGCGCCAGCAGCCAAGATCCCCAGGGAGCTTATGGCTACACCTTC.